Listed below are T cell receptor beta chains from one sample, sequenced in a study of response to subunit inactivated influenza vaccine. Each CDR3 protein gets one entry after TCRdb re-called the RT-PCR reads with MiXCR. The sample has about 520,000 distinct CDR3 sequences, about 7.2% seen once. Sequenced here: PBMCs from blood, sampled roughly 24 months after vaccination. The receptors shown here come from a man in his fifties or sixties who received an inactivated influenza vaccine. The CDR3 runs from the conserved cysteine through the conserved F or W. The D gene is left open where the match is weak. The listing skips clone size in some rows; elsewhere it reads once, few, many or a size class.

CDR3aa: CASSLRWQNYEQYF
CDR3nt: TGTGCCAGCAGCCTCAGGTGGCAGAACTACGAGCAGTACTTC
v_gene: TRBV3-1
j_gene: TRBJ2-7
abundance: few
d_gene: NA

CDR3aa: CASSENGLYEQYF
CDR3nt: TGTGCCAGCAGCGAAAACGGCCTCTACGAGCAGTACTTC
v_gene: TRBV12-3/TRBV12-4
j_gene: TRBJ2-7
abundance: many
d_gene: NA

CDR3aa: CASSHQVPPTSGIPYEQYF
CDR3nt: TGTGCCAGCAGCCACCAGGTTCCCCCTACAAGCGGGATTCCCTACGAGCAGTACTTC
v_gene: TRBV3-1
j_gene: TRBJ2-7
abundance: NA
d_gene: TRBD2

CDR3aa: CASSLGGTSLDTQYF
CDR3nt: TGTGCCAGCAGCTTAGGGGGGACCTCCTTAGATACGCAGTATTTT
v_gene: TRBV7-9
j_gene: TRBJ2-3
abundance: NA
d_gene: NA

CDR3aa: CASSLLDAGAALAKNIQYF
CDR3nt: TGTGCCAGCAGCTTACTCGACGCTGGGGCAGCCTTAGCCAAAAACATTCAGTACTTC
v_gene: TRBV7-8
j_gene: TRBJ2-4
abundance: many
d_gene: NA

CDR3aa: CASSLMGLERIDTQYF
CDR3nt: TGTGCCAGCAGCCTGATGGGACTGGAAAGGATAGATACGCAGTATTTT
v_gene: TRBV11-2
j_gene: TRBJ2-3
abundance: NA
d_gene: NA

CDR3aa: CASSLFSSDRGHEQFF
CDR3nt: TGTGCCAGCAGCCTTTTTAGTTCGGATCGTGGGCATGAGCAGTTCTTC
v_gene: TRBV7-9
j_gene: TRBJ2-1
abundance: few
d_gene: NA

CDR3aa: CASSTDRAGSPLHF
CDR3nt: TGCGCCAGCAGTACGGACAGGGCCGGTTCACCCCTCCACTTT
v_gene: TRBV4-3
j_gene: TRBJ1-6
abundance: few
d_gene: TRBD1

CDR3aa: CASSWGRDQPQHF
CDR3nt: TGTGCCAGCAGCTGGGGACGGGATCAGCCCCAGCATTTT
v_gene: TRBV7-2
j_gene: TRBJ1-5
abundance: few
d_gene: NA

CDR3aa: CASSVAPGGDGYTF
CDR3nt: TGTGCCAGCAGCGTAGCTCCAGGGGGAGATGGCTACACCTTC
v_gene: TRBV9
j_gene: TRBJ1-2
abundance: NA
d_gene: TRBD1

CDR3aa: CASSSLAGGRGTGELFF
CDR3nt: TGTGCCAGCAGCAGTCTAGCGGGGGGGCGGGGCACCGGGGAGCTGTTTTTT
v_gene: TRBV12-3/TRBV12-4
j_gene: TRBJ2-2
abundance: NA
d_gene: TRBD2

CDR3aa: CSASLPSGRNTDTQYF
CDR3nt: TGCAGTGCTAGTCTGCCTAGCGGGAGGAACACAGATACGCAGTATTTT
v_gene: TRBV20-1
j_gene: TRBJ2-3
abundance: many
d_gene: TRBD2

CDR3aa: CSVLGSSYNEQFF
CDR3nt: TGCAGCGTTCTAGGTTCCTCCTACAATGAGCAGTTCTTC
v_gene: TRBV29-1
j_gene: TRBJ2-1
abundance: many
d_gene: NA

CDR3aa: CASSYRASGSNEQFF
CDR3nt: TGTGCCAGCAGCTACCGAGCTAGCGGGAGCAATGAGCAGTTCTTC
v_gene: TRBV5-4
j_gene: TRBJ2-1
abundance: NA
d_gene: TRBD2

CDR3aa: CASSSSTREQYF
CDR3nt: TGTGCCAGCAGTTCCTCGACTCGGGAGCAGTACTTC
v_gene: TRBV6-2/TRBV6-3
j_gene: TRBJ2-7
abundance: NA
d_gene: NA

CDR3aa: CSAIASRETQYF
CDR3nt: TGCAGTGCTATAGCGTCCCGGGAGACCCAGTACTTC
v_gene: TRBV20-1
j_gene: TRBJ2-5
abundance: NA
d_gene: NA

CDR3aa: CSARGDGRQPQHF
CDR3nt: TGCAGTGCTAGAGGCGATGGGAGGCAGCCCCAGCATTTT
v_gene: TRBV20-1
j_gene: TRBJ1-5
abundance: few
d_gene: NA

CDR3aa: CASSFLGVSYEQYF
CDR3nt: TGTGCCAGCAGTTTCTTAGGGGTAAGCTACGAGCAGTACTTC
v_gene: TRBV28
j_gene: TRBJ2-7
abundance: many
d_gene: NA

CDR3aa: CASSLERADYGYTF
CDR3nt: TGTGCCAGCAGCTTAGAGAGGGCAGATTATGGCTACACCTTC
v_gene: TRBV7-9
j_gene: TRBJ1-2
abundance: few
d_gene: NA

CDR3aa: CASSIGTGVGELFF
CDR3nt: TGTGCCAGTAGTATAGGGACAGGGGTCGGGGAGCTGTTTTTT
v_gene: TRBV19
j_gene: TRBJ2-2
abundance: NA
d_gene: TRBD1

CDR3aa: CASSFGTGLSYEQYF
CDR3nt: TGTGCCAGCAGTTTCGGGACAGGGCTTTCCTACGAGCAGTACTTC
v_gene: TRBV3-1
j_gene: TRBJ2-7
abundance: many
d_gene: TRBD1

CDR3aa: CASSTFERGPYF
CDR3nt: TGTGCCAGCAGCACCTTTGAGCGGGGGCCCTACTTC
v_gene: TRBV28
j_gene: TRBJ2-5
abundance: few
d_gene: TRBD2

CDR3aa: CASSFITAGFYGYTF
CDR3nt: TGTGCCAGCAGTTTTATCACAGCCGGTTTCTATGGCTACACCTTC
v_gene: TRBV28
j_gene: TRBJ1-2
abundance: few
d_gene: NA

CDR3aa: CASSLRQSGYTF
CDR3nt: TGTGCCAGTAGTCTCCGACAGTCTGGCTACACCTTC
v_gene: TRBV19
j_gene: TRBJ1-2
abundance: few
d_gene: NA

CDR3aa: CASSLALPGAAFF
CDR3nt: TGTGCCAGCAGCTTAGCGCTCCCAGGGGCGGCTTTCTTT
v_gene: TRBV7-2
j_gene: TRBJ1-1
abundance: few
d_gene: NA

CDR3aa: CASRPLAQSTDTQYF
CDR3nt: TGTGCCAGCAGACCCCTAGCGCAGAGCACAGATACGCAGTATTTT
v_gene: TRBV6-2/TRBV6-3
j_gene: TRBJ2-3
abundance: few
d_gene: NA

CDR3aa: CASSQGTGTAEAFF
CDR3nt: TGCGCCAGCAGCCAAGGGACGGGGACGGCTGAAGCTTTCTTT
v_gene: TRBV4-3
j_gene: TRBJ1-1
abundance: many
d_gene: NA